This T cell receptor (beta chain) was obtained from a study of regulatory T cells in long-lasting Graves disease. As to this clonotype: Its antigen remains unknown.

With iRepertoire HTBI primers and Arm-PCR of CDR3 regions, TCR beta libraries were built. MiXCR was run by TCRdb on the multiplex PCR reads, yielding one entry per CDR3 protein. The sample comprises over 350,000 distinct CDR3 sequences, around 13% of which are singletons, and more than 15% rests with the top ten. Time point in this sample: newly diagnosed GD, antithyroid drugs for less than 3 months. PBMCs provided the RNA from which the TCR library was made. The germline V gene has CDR1 GTSNPN and CDR2 SVGIG (reference sequence). CDR3 length: 14 amino acids. The V and J ends lost 2 bases and 2 bases respectively, with 10 bases between them. General observations from the study: There were preferences for TRBV28, TRBJ1-2 and TRBJ2-5 in persistent disease.

This same sample was also taken into another study, of T cells in Graves' hyperthyroidism and ophthalmopathy.

The receptor comes from a woman in her forties or fifties with Graves disease. V is TRBV30 and J is TRBJ1-3, with D perhaps matching TRBD1 (5 bases). Sequences were derived from peripheral blood mononuclear cells (PBMCs), sampled at new diagnosis, from a patient treated with antithyroid drugs. Written as DNA, the CDR3 is TGTGCCTGGAGTCGGCAGGGCGCTGGAAACACCATATATTTT. Translation: CAWSRQGAGNTIYF.